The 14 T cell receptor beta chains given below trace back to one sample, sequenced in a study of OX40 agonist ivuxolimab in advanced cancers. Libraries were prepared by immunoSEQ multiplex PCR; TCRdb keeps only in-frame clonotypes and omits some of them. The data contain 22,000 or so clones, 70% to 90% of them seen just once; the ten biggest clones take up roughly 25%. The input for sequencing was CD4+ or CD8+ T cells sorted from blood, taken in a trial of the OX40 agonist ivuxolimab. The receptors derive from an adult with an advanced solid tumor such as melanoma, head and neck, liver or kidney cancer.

The CDR3 loop is CASRDRGNTEAFF. The CDR3 nucleotides read TGTGCCAGCCGAGACAGGGGCAACACTGAAGCTTTCTTT. V usage is TRBV19 and J usage is TRBJ1-1, with TRBD1 identical over 8 bases. The CDR3 extends over 13 amino acids. Germline CDR1 is LNHDA and CDR2 is SQIVND (reference sequence). J was trimmed by 2 bases and V by 9 bases; bases with no gene match: 5.

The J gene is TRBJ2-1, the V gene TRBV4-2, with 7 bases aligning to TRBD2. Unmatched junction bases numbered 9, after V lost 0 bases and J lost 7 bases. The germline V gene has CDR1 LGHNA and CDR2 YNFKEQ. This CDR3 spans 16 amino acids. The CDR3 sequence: CASSQDRGRAGNEQFF. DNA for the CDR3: TGTGCCAGCAGCCAAGATCGGGGGAGGGCCGGGAATGAGCAGTTCTTC.

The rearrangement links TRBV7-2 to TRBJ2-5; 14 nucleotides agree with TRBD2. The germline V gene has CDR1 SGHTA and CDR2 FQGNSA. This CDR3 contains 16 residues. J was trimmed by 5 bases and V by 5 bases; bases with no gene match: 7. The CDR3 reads CASSQTSGGARETQYF. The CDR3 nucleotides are TGTGCCAGCAGCCAGACTAGCGGGGGGGCGCGGGAGACCCAGTACTTC.

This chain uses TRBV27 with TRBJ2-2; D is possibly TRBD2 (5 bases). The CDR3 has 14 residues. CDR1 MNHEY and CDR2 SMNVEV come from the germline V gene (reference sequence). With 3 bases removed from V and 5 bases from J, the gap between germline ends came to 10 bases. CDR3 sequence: CASSFYRGTGELFF. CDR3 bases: TGTGCCAGCAGTTTTTATCGGGGAACCGGGGAGCTGTTTTTT.

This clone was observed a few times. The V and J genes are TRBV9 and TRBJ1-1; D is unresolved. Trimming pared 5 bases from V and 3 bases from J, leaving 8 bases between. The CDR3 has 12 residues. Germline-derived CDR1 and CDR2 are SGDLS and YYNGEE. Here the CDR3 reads CASSIGDTEAFF. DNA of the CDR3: TGTGCCAGCAGTATTGGGGACACTGAAGCTTTCTTT.

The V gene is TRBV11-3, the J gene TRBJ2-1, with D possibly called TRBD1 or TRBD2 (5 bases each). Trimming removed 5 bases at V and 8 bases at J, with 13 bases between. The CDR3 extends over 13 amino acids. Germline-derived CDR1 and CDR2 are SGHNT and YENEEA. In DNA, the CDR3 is TGTGCCAGCAGCGAGTGGGACGGGGATGAGCAGTTCTTC. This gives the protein CASSEWDGDEQFF.

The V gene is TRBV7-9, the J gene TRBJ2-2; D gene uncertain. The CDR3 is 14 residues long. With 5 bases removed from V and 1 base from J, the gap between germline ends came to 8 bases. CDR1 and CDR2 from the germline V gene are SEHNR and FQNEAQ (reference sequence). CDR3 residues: CASSQDRNTGELFF. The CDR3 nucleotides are TGTGCCAGCAGCCAGGACCGGAACACCGGGGAGCTGTTTTTT.

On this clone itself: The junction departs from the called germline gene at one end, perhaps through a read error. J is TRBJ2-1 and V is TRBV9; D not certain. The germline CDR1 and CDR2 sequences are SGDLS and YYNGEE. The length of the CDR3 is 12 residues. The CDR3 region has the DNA TGTGCCAGCAGCCGCTCCTCCAATGAGCAGTTCTTC. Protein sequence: CASSRSSNEQFF.

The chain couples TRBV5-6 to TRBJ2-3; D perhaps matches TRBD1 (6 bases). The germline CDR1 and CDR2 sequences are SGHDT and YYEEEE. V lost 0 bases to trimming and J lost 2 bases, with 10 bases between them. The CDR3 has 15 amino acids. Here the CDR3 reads CASSLGPGVTDTQYF. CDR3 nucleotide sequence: TGTGCCAGCAGCTTGGGACCAGGGGTCACAGATACGCAGTATTTT.

The CDR3 is CASSEDTSGGHTDTQYF. The CDR3 nucleotides read TGTGCCAGCAGCGAGGATACTAGCGGGGGGCACACAGATACGCAGTATTTT. This rearrangement joins TRBV9 to TRBJ2-3; TRBD2 matches 12 bases. V gave up 3 bases and J gave up 2 bases; unmatched junction bases: 7. This CDR3 has 17 amino acids. Germline CDR1 SGDLS, CDR2 YYNGEE.

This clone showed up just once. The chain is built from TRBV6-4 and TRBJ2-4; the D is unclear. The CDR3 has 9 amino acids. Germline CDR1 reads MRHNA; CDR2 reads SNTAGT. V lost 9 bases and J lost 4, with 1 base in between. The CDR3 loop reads CARKNIQYF. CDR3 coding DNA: TGTGCCAGGAAAAACATTCAGTACTTC.

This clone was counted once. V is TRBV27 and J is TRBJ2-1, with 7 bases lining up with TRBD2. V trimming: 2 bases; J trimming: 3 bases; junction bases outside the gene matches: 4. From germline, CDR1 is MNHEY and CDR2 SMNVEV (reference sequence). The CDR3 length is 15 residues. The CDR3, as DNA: TGTGCCAGCAGTTTAGTGGGGGGGATCTACAATGAGCAGTTCTTC. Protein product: CASSLVGGIYNEQFF.

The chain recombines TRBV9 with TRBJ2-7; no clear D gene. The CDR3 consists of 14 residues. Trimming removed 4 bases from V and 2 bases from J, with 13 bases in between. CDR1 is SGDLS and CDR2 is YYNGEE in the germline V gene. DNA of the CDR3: TGTGCCAGCAGCCCCATGCCCGGAGCCTACGAGCAGTACTTC. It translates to CASSPMPGAYEQYF. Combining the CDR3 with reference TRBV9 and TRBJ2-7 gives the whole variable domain DSGVTQTPKHLITATGQRVTLRCSPRSGDLSVYWYQQSLDQGLQFLIQYYNGEERAKGNILERFSAQQFPDLHSELNLSSLELGDSALYFCASSPMPGAYEQYFGPGTRLTVT.

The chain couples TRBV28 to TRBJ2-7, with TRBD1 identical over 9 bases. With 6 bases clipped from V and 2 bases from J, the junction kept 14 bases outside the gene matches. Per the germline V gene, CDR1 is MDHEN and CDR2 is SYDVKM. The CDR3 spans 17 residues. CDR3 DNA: TGTGCCAGCAGCACCTTTAAAGGAGACAGGGGGACCTACGAGCAGTACTTC. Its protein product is CASSTFKGDRGTYEQYF.